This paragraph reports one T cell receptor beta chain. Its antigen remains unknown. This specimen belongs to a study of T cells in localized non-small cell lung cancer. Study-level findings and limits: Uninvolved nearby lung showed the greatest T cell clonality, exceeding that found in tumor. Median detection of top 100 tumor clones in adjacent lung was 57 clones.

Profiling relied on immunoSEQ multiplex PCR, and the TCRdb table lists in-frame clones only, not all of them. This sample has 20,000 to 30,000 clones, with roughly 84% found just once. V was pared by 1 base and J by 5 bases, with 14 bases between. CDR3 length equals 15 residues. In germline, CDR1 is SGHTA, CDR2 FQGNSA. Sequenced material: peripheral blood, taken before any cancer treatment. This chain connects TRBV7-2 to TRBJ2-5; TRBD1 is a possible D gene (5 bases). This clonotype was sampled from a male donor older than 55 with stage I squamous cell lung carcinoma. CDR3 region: CASSLVGHAGETQYF. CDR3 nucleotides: TGTGCCAGCAGCTTAGTAGGACACGCTGGGGAGACCCAGTACTTC. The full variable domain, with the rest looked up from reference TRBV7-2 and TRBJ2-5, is GAGVSQSPSNKVTEKGKDVELRCDPISGHTALYWYRQSLGQGLEFLIYFQGNSAPDKSGLPSDRFSAERTGGSVSTLTIQRTQQEDSAVYLCASSLVGHAGETQYFGPGTRLLVL.